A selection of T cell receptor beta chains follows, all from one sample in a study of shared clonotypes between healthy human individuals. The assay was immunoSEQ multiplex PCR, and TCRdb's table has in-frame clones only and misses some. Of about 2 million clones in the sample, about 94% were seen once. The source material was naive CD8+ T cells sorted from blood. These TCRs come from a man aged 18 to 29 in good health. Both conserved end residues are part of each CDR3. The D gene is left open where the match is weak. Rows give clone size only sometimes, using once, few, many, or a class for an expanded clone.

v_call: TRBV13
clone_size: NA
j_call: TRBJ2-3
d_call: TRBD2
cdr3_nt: TGTGCCAGCAGCCAGACTAGCGGGGCCGCAGATACGCAGTATTTT
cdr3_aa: CASSQTSGAADTQYF

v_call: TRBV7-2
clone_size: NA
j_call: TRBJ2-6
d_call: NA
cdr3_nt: TGTGCCAGCAGGAGACGACAAAGTCGGGCCAACGTCCTGACTTTC
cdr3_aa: CASRRRQSRANVLTF

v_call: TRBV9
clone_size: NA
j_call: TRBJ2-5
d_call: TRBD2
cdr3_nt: TGTGCCAGCAGCGGAGCGGGAATTATGTACCAAGAGACCCAGTACTTC
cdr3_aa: CASSGAGIMYQETQYF

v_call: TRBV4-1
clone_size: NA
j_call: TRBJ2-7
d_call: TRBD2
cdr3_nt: TGCGCCAGCAGCCATCAATCCGGGACTAGCGTGTACGAGCAGTACTTC
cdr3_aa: CASSHQSGTSVYEQYF

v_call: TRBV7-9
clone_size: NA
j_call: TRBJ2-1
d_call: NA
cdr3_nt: TGTGCCAGCAGCTCCAATGAGCAGTTCTTC
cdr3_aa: CASSSNEQFF

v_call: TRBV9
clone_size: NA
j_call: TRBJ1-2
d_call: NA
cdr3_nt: TGTGCCAGCAGCGTCGGGACGGCCGTGGGCGGCTACACCTTC
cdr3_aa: CASSVGTAVGGYTF

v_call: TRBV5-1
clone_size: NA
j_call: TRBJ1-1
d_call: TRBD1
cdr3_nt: TGCGCCAGCAGCTTGCCAGGGGGTCCCACTGAAGCTTTCTTT
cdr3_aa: CASSLPGGPTEAFF

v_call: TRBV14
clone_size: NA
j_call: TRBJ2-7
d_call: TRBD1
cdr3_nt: TGTGCCAGCAGCCAGCGGACAGGGGTATTCTACGAGCAGTACTTC
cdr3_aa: CASSQRTGVFYEQYF

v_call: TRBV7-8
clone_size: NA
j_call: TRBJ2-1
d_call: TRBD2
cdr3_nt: TGTGCCAGCAGCTACCTAGCGGGAGGGCCCTCCTACAATGAGCAGTTCTTC
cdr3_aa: CASSYLAGGPSYNEQFF

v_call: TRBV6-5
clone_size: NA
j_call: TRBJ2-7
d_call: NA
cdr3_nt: TGTGCCAGCAGTTACTGGCAGGGAGGCGACGAGCAGTACTTC
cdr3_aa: CASSYWQGGDEQYF

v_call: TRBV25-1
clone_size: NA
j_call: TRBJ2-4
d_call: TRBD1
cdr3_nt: TGTGCCAGCAGTGATTTGACAGGGGGCGAAAACATTCAGTACTTC
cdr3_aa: CASSDLTGGENIQYF

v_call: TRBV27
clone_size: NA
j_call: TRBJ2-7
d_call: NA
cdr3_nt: TGTGCCAGCAGTTTATCGGCAGATAGCTACGAGCAGTACTTC
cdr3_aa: CASSLSADSYEQYF

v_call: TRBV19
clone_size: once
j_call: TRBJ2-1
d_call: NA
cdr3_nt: TGTGCCAGTAGTATACTGGACTTGCCATACAATGAGCAGTTCTTC
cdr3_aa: CASSILDLPYNEQFF

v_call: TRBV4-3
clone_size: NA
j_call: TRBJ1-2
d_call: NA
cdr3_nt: TGCGCCAGCAGCCAAGATAGAGTCGGAGTCTATGGCTACACCTTC
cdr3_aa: CASSQDRVGVYGYTF

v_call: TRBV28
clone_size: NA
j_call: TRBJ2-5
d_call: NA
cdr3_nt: TGTGCCAGCAGTTTCCATCGACAGTCAACCTTTCCCTTTCAAGAGACCCAGTACTTC
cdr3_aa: CASSFHRQSTFPFQETQYF

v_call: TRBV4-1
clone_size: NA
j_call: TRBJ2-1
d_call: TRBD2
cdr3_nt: TGCGCCAGCAGCCGAGGACTAGCGGGAGTCGTCCTATCCTACAATGAGCAGTTCTTC
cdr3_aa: CASSRGLAGVVLSYNEQFF

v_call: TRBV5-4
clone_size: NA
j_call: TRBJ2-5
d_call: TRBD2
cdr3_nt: TGTGCCAGCAGCCGACTAGCATGGGAGACCCAGTACTTC
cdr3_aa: CASSRLAWETQYF

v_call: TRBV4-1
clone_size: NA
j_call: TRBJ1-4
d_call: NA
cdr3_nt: TGCGCCAGCAGCCAAGGCGAAAAACTGTTTTTT
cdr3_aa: CASSQGEKLFF

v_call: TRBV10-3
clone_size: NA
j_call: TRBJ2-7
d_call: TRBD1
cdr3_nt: TGTGCCATCAGTGACCCGCCGGGACAGAGCTCCTACGAGCAGTACTTC
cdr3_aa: CAISDPPGQSSYEQYF

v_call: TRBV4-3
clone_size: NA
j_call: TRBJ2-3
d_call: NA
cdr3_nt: TGCGCCAGCAGCCCCAACTACCGCACAGATACGCAGTATTTT
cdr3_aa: CASSPNYRTDTQYF

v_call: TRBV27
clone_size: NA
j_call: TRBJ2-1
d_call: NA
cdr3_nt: TGTGCCAGCAGTTTCTCCTGGGGCGGGGCTGGGGAGGAGCAGTTCTTC
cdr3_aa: CASSFSWGGAGEEQFF

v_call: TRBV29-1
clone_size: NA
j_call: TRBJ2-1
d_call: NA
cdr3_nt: TGCAGCGCAGACATACAGGTCTTAACGGATGAGCAGTTCTTC
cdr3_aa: CSADIQVLTDEQFF

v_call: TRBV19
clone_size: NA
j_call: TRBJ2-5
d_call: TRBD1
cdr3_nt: TGTGCCAGTAGTACGGGACAGGGGGCTATCGGCGAGACCCAGTACTTC
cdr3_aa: CASSTGQGAIGETQYF

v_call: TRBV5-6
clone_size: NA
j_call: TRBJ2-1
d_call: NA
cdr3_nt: TGTGCCAGCAGCTTGGCTTCCTACAATGAGCAGTTCTTC
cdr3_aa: CASSLASYNEQFF

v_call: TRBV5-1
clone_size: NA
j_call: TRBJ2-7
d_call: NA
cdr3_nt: TGCGCCAGCAGCTCCACGGACGGCTCCTCCTACGAGCAGTACTTC
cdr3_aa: CASSSTDGSSYEQYF

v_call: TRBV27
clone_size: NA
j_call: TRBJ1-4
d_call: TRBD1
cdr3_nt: TGTGCCAGCAACCCGACAGGGAGGGCTGAAAAACTGTTTTTT
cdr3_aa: CASNPTGRAEKLFF

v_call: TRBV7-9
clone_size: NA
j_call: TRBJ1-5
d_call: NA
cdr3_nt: TGTGCCAGCGCCGTGGGGAGCGGGGACTGGCCCCAGCATTTT
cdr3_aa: CASAVGSGDWPQHF

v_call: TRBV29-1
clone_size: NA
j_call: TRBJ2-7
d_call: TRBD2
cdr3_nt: TGCAGCGCCTGCCCGGGGGGGAAGAACTACGAGCAGTACTTC
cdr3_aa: CSACPGGKNYEQYF

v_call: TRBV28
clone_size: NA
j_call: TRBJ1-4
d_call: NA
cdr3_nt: TGTGCCAGCAGACGGGCCCCGGGTGCAACTAATGAAAAACTGTTTTTT
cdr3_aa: CASRRAPGATNEKLFF

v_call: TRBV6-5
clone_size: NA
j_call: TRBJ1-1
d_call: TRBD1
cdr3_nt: TGTGCCAGCAGTTACTCAGGGGGCCGCACTGAAGCTTTCTTT
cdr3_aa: CASSYSGGRTEAFF

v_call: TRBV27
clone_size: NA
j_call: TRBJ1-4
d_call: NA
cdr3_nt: TGTGCCAGCAGTTCTTTAATTGGGGTGACGGATGAAAAACTGTTTTTT
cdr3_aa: CASSSLIGVTDEKLFF

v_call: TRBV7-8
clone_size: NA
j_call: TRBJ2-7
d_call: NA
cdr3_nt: TGTGCCAGCAGCTTAGGAGACAGAGTTCCCGAGCAGTACTTC
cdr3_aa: CASSLGDRVPEQYF

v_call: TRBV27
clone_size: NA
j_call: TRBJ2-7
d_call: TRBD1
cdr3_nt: TGTGCCAGCAGCCCCCTCCCGGACAGGGGCAACGAGCAGTACTTC
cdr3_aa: CASSPLPDRGNEQYF

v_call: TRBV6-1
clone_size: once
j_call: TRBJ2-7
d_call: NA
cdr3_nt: TGTGCCAGCAGTGATGGGGCGGCTACCTACGAGCAGTACTTC
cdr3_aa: CASSDGAATYEQYF

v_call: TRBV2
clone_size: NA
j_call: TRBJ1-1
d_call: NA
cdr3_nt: TGTGCCAGCAGTGGAGAGAACACTGAAGCTTTCTTT
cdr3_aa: CASSGENTEAFF

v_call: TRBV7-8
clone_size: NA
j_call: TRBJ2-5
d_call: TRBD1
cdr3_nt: TGTGCCAGCAGCTTAGACAGGGGAGAGACCCAGTACTTC
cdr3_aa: CASSLDRGETQYF

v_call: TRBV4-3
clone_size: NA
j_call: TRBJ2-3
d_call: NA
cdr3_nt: TGCGCCAGCAGCTTGTTCCCGGGACCTAGGGAGACAGATACGCAGTATTTT
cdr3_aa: CASSLFPGPRETDTQYF

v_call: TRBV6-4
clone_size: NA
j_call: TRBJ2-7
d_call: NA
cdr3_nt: TGTGCCAGCAGTGACCGAGGGGAAATCTCCTACGAGCAGTACTTC
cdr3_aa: CASSDRGEISYEQYF

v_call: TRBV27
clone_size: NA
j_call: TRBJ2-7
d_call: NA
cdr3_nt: TGTGCCAGCAGTTTTTCGACAGGAGAGGTATCCTACGAGCAGTACTTC
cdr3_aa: CASSFSTGEVSYEQYF

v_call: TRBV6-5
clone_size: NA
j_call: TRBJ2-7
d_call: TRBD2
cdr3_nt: TGTGCCAGCAGTTACTCCGCGGGAGTAGAGGGGTACGAGCAGTACTTC
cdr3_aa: CASSYSAGVEGYEQYF

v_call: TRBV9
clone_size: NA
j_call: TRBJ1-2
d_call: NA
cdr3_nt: TGTGCCAGCAGCGTAGGGAGGGAGCAGTACTATGGCTACACCTTC
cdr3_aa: CASSVGREQYYGYTF

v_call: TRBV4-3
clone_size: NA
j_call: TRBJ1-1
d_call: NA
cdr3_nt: TGCGCCAGCAGCCAAGATACAGATCTGAACACTGAAGCTTTCTTT
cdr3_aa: CASSQDTDLNTEAFF

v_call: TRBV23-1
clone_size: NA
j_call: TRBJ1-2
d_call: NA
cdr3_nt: TGCGCCAGCAGCCCTGTGTTCTCCTATGGCTACACCTTC
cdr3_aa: CASSPVFSYGYTF

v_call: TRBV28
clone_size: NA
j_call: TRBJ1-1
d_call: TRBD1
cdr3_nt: TGTGCCAGCAGCACACAGCAGGACAGGGGTGCTTTCTTT
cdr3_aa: CASSTQQDRGAFF

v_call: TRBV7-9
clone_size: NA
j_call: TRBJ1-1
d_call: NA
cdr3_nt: TGTGCCAGCAGCTCCGCGAGCAGGGAACACACTGAAGCTTTCTTT
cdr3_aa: CASSSASREHTEAFF

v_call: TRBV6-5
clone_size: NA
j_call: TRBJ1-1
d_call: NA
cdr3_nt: TGTGCCAGCAGCGGAGACCCAAGCCCCACTGAAGCTTTCTTT
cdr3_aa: CASSGDPSPTEAFF

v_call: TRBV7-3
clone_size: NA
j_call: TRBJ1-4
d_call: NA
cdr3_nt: TGTGCCAGCAGCCCCGAAGATACCGACCGCCAGGGCTCTAATGAAAAACTGTTTTTT
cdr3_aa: CASSPEDTDRQGSNEKLFF

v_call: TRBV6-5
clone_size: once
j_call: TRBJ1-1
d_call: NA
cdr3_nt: TGTGCCAGCAGTTACATGGGGGGAACTGAAGCTTTCTTT
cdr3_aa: CASSYMGGTEAFF

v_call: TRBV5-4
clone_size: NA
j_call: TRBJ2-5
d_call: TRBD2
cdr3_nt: TGTGCCCGCCCGACTAGCGGAGAGAGGCAAGAGACCCAGTACTTC
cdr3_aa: CARPTSGERQETQYF